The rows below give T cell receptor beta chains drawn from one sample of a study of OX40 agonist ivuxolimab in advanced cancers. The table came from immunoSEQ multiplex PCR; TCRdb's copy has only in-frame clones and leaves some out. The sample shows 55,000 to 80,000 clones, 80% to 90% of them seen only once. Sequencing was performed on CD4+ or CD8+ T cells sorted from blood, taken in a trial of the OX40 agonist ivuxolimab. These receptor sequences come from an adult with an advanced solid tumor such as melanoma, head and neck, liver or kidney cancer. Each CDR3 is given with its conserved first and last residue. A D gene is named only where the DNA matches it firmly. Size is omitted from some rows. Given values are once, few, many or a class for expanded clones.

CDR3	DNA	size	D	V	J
CASVGARAIETQYF	TGTGCCAGCGTAGGGGCGAGGGCCATAGAGACCCAGTACTTC	-	-	TRBV6-6	TRBJ2-5
CASSPTAANTEAFF	TGTGCCAGCAGCCCCACAGCCGCAAACACTGAAGCTTTCTTT	-	-	TRBV9	TRBJ1-1
CASSLAGGGALNEQFF	TGTGCCAGCAGTTTGGCGGGCGGGGGGGCCCTCAATGAGCAGTTCTTC	-	TRBD2	TRBV28	TRBJ2-1
CAISEGRQETQYF	TGTGCCATCAGTGAGGGAAGACAAGAGACCCAGTACTTC	-	-	TRBV10-3	TRBJ2-5
CAISARQGPTEAFF	TGTGCCATCAGTGCGCGACAGGGTCCGACTGAAGCTTTCTTT	-	TRBD1	TRBV10-3	TRBJ1-1
CASSVDTGYRSGELFF	TGTGCCAGCAGCGTAGATACAGGGTATAGGTCCGGGGAGCTGTTTTTT	-	-	TRBV9	TRBJ2-2
CAISESGRRTDTQYF	TGTGCCATCAGTGAGTCGGGCAGGAGAACAGATACGCAGTATTTT	-	-	TRBV10-3	TRBJ2-3
CASSEPYGTRYF	TGTGCCAGCAGTGAACCTTATGGTACTCGGTACTTC	-	-	TRBV6-5	TRBJ2-4
CASRLQETQYF	TGTGCCAGCAGGCTCCAAGAGACCCAGTACTTC	once	-	TRBV28	TRBJ2-5
CAISEPLGQGAWTEAFF	TGTGCCATCAGTGAGCCCCTCGGACAGGGGGCTTGGACTGAAGCTTTCTTT	-	TRBD1	TRBV10-3	TRBJ1-1
CASSLGVSTEAFF	TGTGCCAGCAGTCTAGGAGTATCCACTGAAGCTTTCTTT	-	-	TRBV6-5	TRBJ1-1
CASTASGGPPRDTDTQYF	TGTGCCAGCACCGCGTCGGGGGGGCCCCCAAGGGACACAGATACGCAGTATTTT	-	TRBD2	TRBV9	TRBJ2-3
CASSLGGPYEQYF	TGTGCCAGCAGTTTGGGGGGCCCCTACGAGCAGTACTTC	-	-	TRBV28	TRBJ2-7
CASSLVPGGEAFF	TGTGCCAGCAGTTTGGTCCCAGGGGGCGAAGCTTTCTTT	-	TRBD1	TRBV27	TRBJ1-1
CASSLVTNTEAFF	TGTGCCAGCAGCTTGGTCACAAACACTGAAGCTTTCTTT	once	-	TRBV7-3	TRBJ1-1